This entry is about one T cell receptor (beta chain). Which antigen it targets is not known. The record has no base qualities; no much larger clone is one base away. These data come from a study of cytomegalovirus exposure and HLA in healthy donors (dated 2017 in TCRdb). Study-wide context: The 500 to 700 repertoires of the first cohort and the 120 validation repertoires were produced on the same platform, according to a later analysis. The study aimed to test whether signatures of past pathogen exposure could be identified by cataloging public T cell receptors. Along with the roughly 700-subject first cohort, a separate validation cohort of around 120 different subjects was used. To predict cytomegalovirus infection status, the study brought together high-throughput TCR immunosequencing, statistical association of individual TCRs with disease status, and machine learning.

Study-wide conclusions, independent of this receptor: The validation cohort had no HLA typing available for a later analysis, so co-occurrence within that cohort was assessed over all 120 or so repertoires. The study gave a list of about 160 TCR beta chains associated with cytomegalovirus. Three of the identified cytomegalovirus-associated TCR beta chains were confirmed in vitro to be specific for cytomegalovirus antigens. Across donors, most TCR sequences were observed very rarely, whereas some public TCRs were present in many individuals. The classifier was reported to diagnose cytomegalovirus status with high specificity and sensitivity in both the original and validation cohorts. According to the authors, the approach could potentially be generalized to other disease states and immunological phenotypes. Of the cluster scores, around 95% were above 0 in a later analysis, which found that TCRs clustered in the first cohort also tended to co-occur in the approximately 110 validation repertoires.

Receptors were amplified or captured by the immunoSEQ multiplex PCR assay. Processing in the source paper ran as follows. To diagnose cytomegalovirus status from the catalog of TCR beta chain sequences, a statistical classification framework was built. The table comes from immuneACCESS by way of TCRdb, which keeps in-frame sequences with V and J called. Part of the clones is missing from these tables; in studies checked, under half for an unresolved V gene and the rest for unknown reasons. That table gives V, J and clone size, and the DNA gave D and trimming. The sample profile shows around 250,000 clones; 90% of them were found once. The leading ten clones occupy 2.5% to 3.5% of the sample. The donors were included in the validation cohort of some 120 subjects, a group kept apart from the approximately 650-subject first cohort. V and J are truncated by 5 bases and 10 bases respectively, leaving an intervening sequence of 12 bases. For CDR1 and CDR2, the germline V gene (reference sequence) lists PRHDT and FYEKMQ. Including the terminal cysteine and phenylalanine, the CDR3 comprises 12 residues. The kept DNA is CDR3 alone, 36 bases in frame from the first base.

The specimen was PBMCs. This receptor chain uses TRBV13 and TRBJ2-1; 6 matching bases give a weak D call of TRBD1. This TCR came from a woman younger than 45 in good health and CMV-seronegative. The nucleotide sequence is TGTGCCAGCAGCCGCGCAAGGGGGGAGCAGTTCTTC. Its protein is CASSRARGEQFF. Beyond the CDR3, the reference TRBV13 and TRBJ2-1 genes provide the residues; the full variable domain reads: AAGVIQSPRHLIKEKRETATLKCYPIPRHDTVYWYQQGPGQDPQFLISFYEKMQSDKGSIPDRFSAQQFSDYHSELNMSSLELGDSALYFCASSRARGEQFFGPGTRLTVL.